This T cell receptor (beta chain) comes out of a study of identical twins. Germline V gene data show CDR1 as DFQATT and CDR2 as SNEGSKA (reference sequence). Trimming removed 5 bases from V and 2 bases from J, with 11 bases in between. The CDR3 extends over 13 amino acids. Findings and limits, study-wide: Potential partial confounding of zero-insertion analyses by invariant MAIT and iNKT cells was noted. There were fewer insertions in abundant cord blood beta clonotypes, but memory repertoires showed no such pattern. Within monozygotic twins, out-of-frame TCR alpha sharing was underestimated by the models.

Using its own MiXCR run on the 5' RACE reads, TCRdb lists one record per CDR3 protein. The sample has approximately 1.8 million distinct CDR3 sequences, about 30% seen once; the top ten hold 0.25% to 0.3%. Turning to this clonotype: What it binds is not known.

Sequencing input: cord blood. J is TRBJ2-3 and V is TRBV20-1; D gene unclear. This receptor was obtained from a newborn girl in good health. CDR3 amino acids: CSAHLRSTDTQYF. In DNA form, the CDR3 reads TGCAGTGCTCACTTAAGATCCACAGATACGCAGTATTTT.